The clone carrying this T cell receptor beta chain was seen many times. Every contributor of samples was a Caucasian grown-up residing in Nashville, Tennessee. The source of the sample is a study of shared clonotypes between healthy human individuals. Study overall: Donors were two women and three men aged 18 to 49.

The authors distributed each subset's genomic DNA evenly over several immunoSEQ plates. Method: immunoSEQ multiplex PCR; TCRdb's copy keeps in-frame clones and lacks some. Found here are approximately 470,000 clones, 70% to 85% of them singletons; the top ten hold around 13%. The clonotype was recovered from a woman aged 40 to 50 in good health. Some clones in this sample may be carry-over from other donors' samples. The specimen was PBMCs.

CDR3 amino acids: CASSPPLGNTEAFF. CDR3 nucleotide sequence: TGTGCCAGCAGCCCCCCCCTAGGGAACACTGAAGCTTTCTTT. The V gene is TRBV4-2, the J gene TRBJ1-1; D is uncertain. CDR3 length equals 14 residues. From germline, CDR1 is LGHNA and CDR2 YNFKEQ. V lost 4 bases and J lost 1, with 10 bases in between.